The 11 T cell receptor beta chains below come from one sample, sequenced in a study of T cell responses to AZD1222 COVID-19 vaccine. The assay was immunoSEQ multiplex PCR, and TCRdb's table has in-frame clones only and misses some. The sample records about 72,000 clones, roughly 84% being singletons. Sequencing used peripheral blood, obtained on day 0 of AZD1222 vaccination. All receptors come from an adult in good health.

This rearrangement joins TRBV11-2 to TRBJ2-1, with a tentative D call TRBD2 (5 bases). Germline loops: CDR1 SGHAT, CDR2 FQNNGV. The CDR3 runs 15 residues. Trimming took off 5 bases at V and 4 bases at J, with 15 bases between the two ends. The CDR3 spells CASSGERGPYNEQFF. CDR3 DNA sequence: TGTGCCAGCAGCGGAGAACGGGGTCCTTACAATGAGCAGTTCTTC.

This rearrangement joins TRBV19 to TRBJ2-5; unclear D gene. CDR1 and CDR2 from the germline V gene are LNHDA and SQIVND (reference sequence). There are 15 residues in the CDR3. V was pared by 5 bases and J by 4 bases, with 17 bases between. The CDR3 is CASSPPAAPRETQYF. The CDR3 bases are TGTGCCAGTAGTCCCCCGGCCGCCCCTAGAGAGACCCAGTACTTC.

The count of this clone is one. J is TRBJ2-1 and V is TRBV5-5; weak D call: TRBD1 (7 bases). The germline V gene encodes CDR1 SGHKS and CDR2 YYEKEE (reference sequence). The CDR3 totals 14 residues. V was shortened by 0 bases and J by 14 bases, with 18 bases between the two germline ends. The DNA of the CDR3 is TGTGCCAGCAGCTTGGACCGGGGGACCAGGGGGAAGTTCTTC. This encodes CASSLDRGTRGKFF.

The genes are TRBV29-1 and TRBJ1-1, with 7 bases that match TRBD1. Germline trimming cut 0 bases from V and 0 bases from J; bases unmatched to any gene: 1. The CDR3 runs 14 residues. Germline assignment: CDR1 SQVTM and CDR2 ANQGSEA. This chain's CDR3 is CSVEDRGMNTEAFF. The CDR3 nucleotides are TGCAGCGTTGAAGACAGGGGGATGAACACTGAAGCTTTCTTT.

The chain uses TRBV4-3 and TRBJ2-7; D uncertain. The CDR3 runs 15 residues. The V and J ends lost 0 bases and 2 bases respectively, with 11 bases between them. CDR1 and CDR2 (germline): LGHNA, YSLEER. In nucleotides, the CDR3 is TGCGCCAGCAGCCAAGATCCCCGCAGTACCTACGAGCAGTACTTC. Its translation: CASSQDPRSTYEQYF.

V is TRBV28 and J is TRBJ1-5; no clear D gene. The CDR3 consists of 14 residues. Trimming stripped 10 bases from V and 4 bases from J, with 17 bases between. The germline V gene encodes CDR1 MDHEN and CDR2 SYDVKM. In nucleotides, the CDR3 is TGTGCCACCCTACGGGATTCGTGGAATCAGCCCCAGCATTTT. It yields the protein CATLRDSWNQPQHF.

The chain has TRBV30 and TRBJ1-2; D may be TRBD1 (5 bases). The CDR3 has 11 amino acids. Deletions cut 1 base from V and 8 bases from J, with 8 bases between. Germline CDR1 GTSNPN, CDR2 SVGIG (reference sequence). This chain's CDR3 is CAWSGGVGYTF. In nucleotides, the CDR3 is TGTGCCTGGAGTGGAGGGGTCGGCTACACCTTC.

The rearrangement uses TRBV5-6 and TRBJ2-7, with 7 bases aligning to TRBD1. This CDR3 contains 13 residues. Germline CDR1 reads SGHDT; CDR2 reads YYEEEE. Germline trimming cut 3 bases from V and 3 bases from J; bases unmatched to any gene: 3. In nucleotides, the CDR3 is TGTGCCAGCAGCTCGGCAGGGGGCTACGAGCAGTACTTC. It specifies CASSSAGGYEQYF.

The chain carries TRBV10-3 and TRBJ2-1, with D maybe TRBD2 (6 bases). The CDR3 totals 12 residues. V dropped 4 bases and J dropped 9 bases, with 10 bases sitting between them. Per the germline V gene, CDR1 is ENHRY and CDR2 is SYGVKD. The CDR3 loop is CAISGLGGEQFF. The CDR3 nucleotides read TGTGCCATCAGTGGACTCGGGGGTGAGCAGTTCTTC.

This chain links TRBV3-1 (or the pseudogene TRBV3-2) with TRBJ2-5; the D is unclear. Per the germline V gene, CDR1 is LGHDT and CDR2 is YNNKEL (reference sequence). This CDR3 has 14 amino acids. V gave up 2 bases and J gave up 5 bases, with 12 bases separating them. The DNA of the CDR3 is TGTGCCAGCAGCCAAACTCACAGCGCGGAGACCCAGTACTTC. This encodes CASSQTHSAETQYF.

The J gene is TRBJ1-4, the V gene TRBV18, with 8 bases aligning to TRBD1. Germline CDR1 KGHSH, CDR2 LQKENI. The CDR3 sequence is 13 residues long. Trimming removed 6 bases from V and 7 bases from J; junction bases left unmatched: 4. CDR3 sequence (DNA): TGTGCCAGCTCCGGACAGGGAACTGAAAAACTGTTTTTT. Its protein is CASSGQGTEKLFF.